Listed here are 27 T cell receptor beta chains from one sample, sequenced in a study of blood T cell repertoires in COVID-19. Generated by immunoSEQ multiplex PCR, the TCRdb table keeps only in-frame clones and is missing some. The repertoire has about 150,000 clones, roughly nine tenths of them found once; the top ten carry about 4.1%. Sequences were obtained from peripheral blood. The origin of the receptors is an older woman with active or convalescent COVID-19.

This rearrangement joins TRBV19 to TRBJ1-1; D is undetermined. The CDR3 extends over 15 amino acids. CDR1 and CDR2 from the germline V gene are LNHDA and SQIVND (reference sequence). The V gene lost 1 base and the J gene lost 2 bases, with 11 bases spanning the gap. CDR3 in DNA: TGTGCCAGTAGTATAGCGTTGACGGGTAACACTGAAGCTTTCTTT. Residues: CASSIALTGNTEAFF. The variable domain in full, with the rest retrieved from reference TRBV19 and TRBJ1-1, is DGGITQSPKYLFRKEGQNVTLSCEQNLNHDAMYWYRQDPGQGLRLIYYSQIVNDFQKGDIAEGYSVSREKKESFPLTVTSAQKNPTAFYLCASSIALTGNTEAFFGQGTRLTVV.

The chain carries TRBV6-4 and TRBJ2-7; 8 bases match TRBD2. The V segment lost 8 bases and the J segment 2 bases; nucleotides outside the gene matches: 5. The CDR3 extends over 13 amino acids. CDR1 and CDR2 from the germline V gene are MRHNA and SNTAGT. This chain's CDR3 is CASLRGGTYEQYF. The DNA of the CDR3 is TGTGCCAGCCTCCGGGGGGGGACCTACGAGCAGTACTTC.

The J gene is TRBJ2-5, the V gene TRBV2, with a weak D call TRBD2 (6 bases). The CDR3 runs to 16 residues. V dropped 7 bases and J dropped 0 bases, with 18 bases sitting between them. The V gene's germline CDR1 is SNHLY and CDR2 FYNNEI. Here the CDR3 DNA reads TGTGCCAGCACCCGAAGGCACGGGGGAAACCAAGAGACCCAGTACTTC. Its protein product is CASTRRHGGNQETQYF.

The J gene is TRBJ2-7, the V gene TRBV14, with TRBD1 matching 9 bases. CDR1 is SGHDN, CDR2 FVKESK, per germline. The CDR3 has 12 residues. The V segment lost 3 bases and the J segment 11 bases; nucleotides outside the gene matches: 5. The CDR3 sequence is CASSQVRDREYF. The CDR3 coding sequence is TGTGCCAGCAGCCAGGTCCGGGACAGGGAGTACTTC.

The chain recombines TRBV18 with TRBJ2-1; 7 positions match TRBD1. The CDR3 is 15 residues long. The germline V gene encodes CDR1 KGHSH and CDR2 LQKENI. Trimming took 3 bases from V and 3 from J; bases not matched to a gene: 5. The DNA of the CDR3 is TGTGCCAGCTCACCCCCGGGACAGAACTACAATGAGCAGTTCTTC. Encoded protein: CASSPPGQNYNEQFF. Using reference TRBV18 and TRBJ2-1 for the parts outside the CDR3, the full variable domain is NAGVMQNPRHLVRRRGQEARLRCSPMKGHSHVYWYRQLPEEGLKFMVYLQKENIIDESGMPKERFSAEFPKEGPSILRIQQVVRGDSAAYFCASSPPGQNYNEQFFGPGTRLTVL.

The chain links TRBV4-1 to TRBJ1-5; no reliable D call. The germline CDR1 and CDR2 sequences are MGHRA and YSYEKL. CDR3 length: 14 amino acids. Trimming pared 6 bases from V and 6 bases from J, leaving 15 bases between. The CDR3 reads CASRPTGFGQPQHF. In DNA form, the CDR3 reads TGCGCCAGCAGGCCCACGGGGTTTGGTCAGCCCCAGCATTTT.

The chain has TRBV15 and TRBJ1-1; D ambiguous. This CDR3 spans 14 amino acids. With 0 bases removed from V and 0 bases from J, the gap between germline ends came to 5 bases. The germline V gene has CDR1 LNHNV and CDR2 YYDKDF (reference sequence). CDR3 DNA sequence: TGTGCCACCAGCAGAGATCTTGTGAACACTGAAGCTTTCTTT. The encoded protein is CATSRDLVNTEAFF.

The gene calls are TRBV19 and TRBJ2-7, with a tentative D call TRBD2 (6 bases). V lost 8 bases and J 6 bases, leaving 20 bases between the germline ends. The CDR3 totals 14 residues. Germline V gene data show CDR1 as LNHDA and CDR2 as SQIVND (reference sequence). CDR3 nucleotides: TGTGCCAGTTCAGCGGGTTCTCACTTGGGCGAGCAGTACTTC. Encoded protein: CASSAGSHLGEQYF.

CDR3 coding DNA: TGCGCCAGCAGCCAATTCCCCACGCGGACCTACGAGCAGTACTTC. This translates into CASSQFPTRTYEQYF. The chain has TRBV4-1 and TRBJ2-7; no clear D gene. The germline V and J ends were trimmed by 2 bases and 2 bases, with 13 bases remaining between them. The CDR3 consists of 15 residues. Germline loops: CDR1 MGHRA, CDR2 YSYEKL.

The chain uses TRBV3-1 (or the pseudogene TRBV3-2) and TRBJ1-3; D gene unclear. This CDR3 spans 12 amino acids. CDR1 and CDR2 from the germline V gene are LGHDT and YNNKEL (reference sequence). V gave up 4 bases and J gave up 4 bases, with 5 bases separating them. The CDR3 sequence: CASSLQGNTIYF. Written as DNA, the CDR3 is TGTGCCAGCAGCCTACAGGGAAACACCATATATTTT.

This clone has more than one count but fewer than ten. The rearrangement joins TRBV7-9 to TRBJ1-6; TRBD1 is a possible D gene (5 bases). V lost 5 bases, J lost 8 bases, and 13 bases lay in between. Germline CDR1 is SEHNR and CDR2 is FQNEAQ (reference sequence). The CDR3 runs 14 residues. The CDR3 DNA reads TGTGCCAGCAGCCCTAACACAGGTGATTCACCCCTCCACTTT. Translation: CASSPNTGDSPLHF.

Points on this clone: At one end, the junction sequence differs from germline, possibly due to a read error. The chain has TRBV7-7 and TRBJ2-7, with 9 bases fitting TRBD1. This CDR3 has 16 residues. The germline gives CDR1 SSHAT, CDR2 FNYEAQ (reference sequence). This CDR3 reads CASSLPTGTGNYEQYF. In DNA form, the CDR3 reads TGTGCTAGCAGCTTACCCACCGGGACAGGGAACTACGAGCAGTACTTC.

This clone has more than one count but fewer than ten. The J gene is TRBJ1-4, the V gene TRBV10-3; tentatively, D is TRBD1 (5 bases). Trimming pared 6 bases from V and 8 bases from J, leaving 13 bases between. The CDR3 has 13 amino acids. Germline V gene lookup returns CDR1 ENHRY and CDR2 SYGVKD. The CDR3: CAISGTGNEKLFF. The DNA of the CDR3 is TGTGCCATCAGCGGTACAGGAAACGAAAAACTGTTTTTT.

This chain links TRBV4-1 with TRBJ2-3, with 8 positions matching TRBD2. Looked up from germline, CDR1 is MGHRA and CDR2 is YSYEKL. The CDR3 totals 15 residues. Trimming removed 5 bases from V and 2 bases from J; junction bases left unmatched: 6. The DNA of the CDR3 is TGCGCCAGCAGCAGGGCGGGGGGAGCCACAGATACGCAGTATTTT. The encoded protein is CASSRAGGATDTQYF.

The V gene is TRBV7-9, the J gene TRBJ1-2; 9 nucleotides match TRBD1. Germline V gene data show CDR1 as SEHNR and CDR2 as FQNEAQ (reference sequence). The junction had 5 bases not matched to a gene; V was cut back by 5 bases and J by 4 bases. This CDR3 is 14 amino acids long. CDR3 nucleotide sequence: TGTGCCAGCAGCCCAAGACAGGGGGGCTATGGCTACACCTTC. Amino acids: CASSPRQGGYGYTF. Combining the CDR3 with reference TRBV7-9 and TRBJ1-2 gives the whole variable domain DTGVSQNPRHKITKRGQNVTFRCDPISEHNRLYWYRQTLGQGPEFLTYFQNEAQLEKSRLLSDRFSAERPKGSFSTLEIQRTEQGDSAMYLCASSPRQGGYGYTFGSGTRLTVV.

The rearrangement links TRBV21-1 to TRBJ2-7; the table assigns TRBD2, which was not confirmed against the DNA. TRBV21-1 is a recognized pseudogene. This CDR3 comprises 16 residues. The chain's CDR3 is CASSKDAVPAPYEQYF. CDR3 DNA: TGTGCCAGCAGCAAAGATGCGGTGCCGGCCCCCTACGAGCAGTACTTC.

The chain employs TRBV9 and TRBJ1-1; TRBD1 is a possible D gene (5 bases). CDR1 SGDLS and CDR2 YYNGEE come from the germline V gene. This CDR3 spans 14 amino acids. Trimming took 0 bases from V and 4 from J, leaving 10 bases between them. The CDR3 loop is CASSVDWGGTEAFF. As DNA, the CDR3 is TGTGCCAGCAGCGTAGATTGGGGCGGCACTGAAGCTTTCTTT.

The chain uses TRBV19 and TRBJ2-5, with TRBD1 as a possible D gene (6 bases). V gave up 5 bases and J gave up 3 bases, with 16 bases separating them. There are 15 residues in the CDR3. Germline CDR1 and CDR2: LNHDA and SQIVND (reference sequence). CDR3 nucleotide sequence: TGTGCCAGTAGTCTCGAGGACAGTCCGGAAGAGACCCAGTACTTC. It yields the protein CASSLEDSPEETQYF.

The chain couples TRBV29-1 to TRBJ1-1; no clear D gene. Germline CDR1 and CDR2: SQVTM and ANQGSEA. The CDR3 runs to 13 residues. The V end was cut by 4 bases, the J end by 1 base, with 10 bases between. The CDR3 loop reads CSVGAAQNTEAFF. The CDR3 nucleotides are TGCAGCGTTGGGGCAGCCCAGAACACTGAAGCTTTCTTT.

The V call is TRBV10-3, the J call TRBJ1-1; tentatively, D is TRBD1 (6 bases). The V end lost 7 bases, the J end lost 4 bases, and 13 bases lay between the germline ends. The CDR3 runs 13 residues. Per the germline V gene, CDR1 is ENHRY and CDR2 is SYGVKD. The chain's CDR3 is CAIKPGVFTEAFF. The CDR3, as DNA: TGTGCCATCAAACCAGGGGTGTTCACTGAAGCTTTCTTT.

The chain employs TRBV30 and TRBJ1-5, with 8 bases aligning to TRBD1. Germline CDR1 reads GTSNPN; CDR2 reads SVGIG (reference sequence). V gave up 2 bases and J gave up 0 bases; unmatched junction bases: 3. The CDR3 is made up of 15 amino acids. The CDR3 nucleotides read TGTGCCTGGAGTACAGGGGGTCATAGCAATCAGCCCCAGCATTTT. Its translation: CAWSTGGHSNQPQHF. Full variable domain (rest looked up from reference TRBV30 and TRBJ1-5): SQTIHQWPATLVQPVGSPLSLECTVEGTSNPNLYWYRQAAGRGLQLLFYSVGIGQISSEVPQNLSASRPQDRQFILSSKKLLLSDSGFYLCAWSTGGHSNQPQHFGDGTRLSIL.

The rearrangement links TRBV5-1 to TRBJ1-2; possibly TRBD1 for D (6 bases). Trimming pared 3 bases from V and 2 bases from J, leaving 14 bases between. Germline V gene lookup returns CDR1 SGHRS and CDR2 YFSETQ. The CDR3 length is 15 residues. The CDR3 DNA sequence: TGCGCCAGCAGCTCCTCCGGACAGCCCAACTATGGCTACACCTTC. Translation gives CASSSSGQPNYGYTF.

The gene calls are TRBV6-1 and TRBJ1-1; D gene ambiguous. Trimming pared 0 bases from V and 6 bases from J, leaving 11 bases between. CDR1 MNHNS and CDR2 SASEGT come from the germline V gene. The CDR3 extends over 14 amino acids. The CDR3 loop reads CASSEADWRAEAFF. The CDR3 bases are TGTGCCAGCAGTGAAGCAGACTGGAGGGCTGAAGCTTTCTTT.

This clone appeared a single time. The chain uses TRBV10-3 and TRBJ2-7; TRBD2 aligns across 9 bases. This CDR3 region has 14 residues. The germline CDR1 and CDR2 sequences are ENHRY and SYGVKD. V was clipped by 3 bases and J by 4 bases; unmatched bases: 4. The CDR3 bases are TGTGCCATCAGTGAAGGTACTAGCGGGTACGAGCAGTACTTC. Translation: CAISEGTSGYEQYF.

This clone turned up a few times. CDR3 protein: CASSASGTKNTEAFF. The CDR3 coding sequence is TGTGCCAGCTCAGCCTCCGGGACAAAGAACACTGAAGCTTTCTTT. The chain has TRBV18 and TRBJ1-1, with D tentatively TRBD1 (6 bases). The V and J ends lost 5 bases and 1 base respectively, with 14 bases between them. Germline CDR1 and CDR2: KGHSH and LQKENI. The CDR3 length is 15 residues.

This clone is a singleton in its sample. The CDR3 here is CASSNRGLAGGPDEQFF. The CDR3 DNA reads as TGTGCCAGCAGCAACCGAGGACTAGCGGGGGGCCCGGATGAGCAGTTCTTC. V usage is TRBV7-3 and J usage is TRBJ2-1; 14 bases match TRBD2. Germline trimming cut 5 bases from V and 8 bases from J; bases unmatched to any gene: 11. The germline V gene encodes CDR1 SGHTA and CDR2 FQGTGA. CDR3 length equals 17 residues.

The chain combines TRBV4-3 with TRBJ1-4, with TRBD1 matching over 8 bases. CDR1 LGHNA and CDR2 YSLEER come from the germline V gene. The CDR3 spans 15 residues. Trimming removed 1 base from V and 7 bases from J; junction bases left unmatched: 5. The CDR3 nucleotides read TGCGCCAGCAGCCAAGCCCGGACAGGGACTGAAAAACTGTTTTTT. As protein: CASSQARTGTEKLFF.